These 25 T cell receptor beta chains share one sample of origin, sequenced in a study of CD4 and CD8 cells across lung adenocarcinoma regions (dated by TCRdb to the late 2010s). Libraries came from PCR. Sequencing took place on a HiSeq X Ten. TCRdb applied fastp at Q25 and MiXCR to the public reads, then kept only in-frame beta chains. Rows with one shared CDR3 protein collapse into an entry with the most common genes and DNA. In all, the sample holds some 3,500 distinct CDR3 sequences, and approximately 55% of those were seen once. The top ten clonotypes cover 20% to 25% of the sample. The sequenced sample was CD4+ T cells from the margin of a lung tumor. The sample's cell subset or site label, decoded: tumor margin region. Every receptor here comes from a female donor with lung adenocarcinoma. The CD4 and CD8 labels of this study may be unreliable.

The gene calls are TRBV6-1 and TRBJ2-5; tentatively, D is TRBD2 (6 bases). TRBJ2-1 explains the end of the DNA better; the J call may be wrong. In germline, CDR1 is MNHNS, CDR2 SASEGT. The CDR3 is 20 residues long. As DNA, the CDR3 is TGTGCCAGCAGTGAAGCGGCGAGTCCCCTCTTTGCGGGGACCCCGGCCGAGCAGTTCTTC. Protein sequence: CASSEAASPLFAGTPAEQFF.

This chain uses TRBV27 with TRBJ2-1; 8 positions agree with TRBD1. J was trimmed by 5 bases and V by 6 bases; bases with no gene match: 9. Per germline, CDR1 MNHEY and CDR2 SMNVEV (reference sequence). The CDR3 is made up of 15 amino acids. CDR3 residues: CASRLTGGWDNEQFF. DNA for the CDR3: TGTGCCAGCAGGTTAACAGGGGGTTGGGACAATGAGCAGTTCTTC.

Details on this clonotype: An end of the junction differs from the germline gene, which may be a read error. In DNA form, the CDR3 reads TGTGCCAGCAGGGGCCTCCAGGCTGAGAGCCTAGATACGCAGTACTTT. Its protein product is CASRGLQAESLDTQYF. The chain is built from TRBV6-1 and TRBJ2-3; no definite D call. The CDR3 consists of 16 residues. CDR1 is MNHNS, CDR2 SASEGT, per germline.

The gene calls are TRBV6-1 and TRBJ2-1; 15 bases map to TRBD2. The DNA end is a closer match to TRBJ2-5, so the J assignment may be wrong. The CDR3 extends over 16 amino acids. CDR1 MNHNS and CDR2 SASEGT come from the germline V gene. As DNA, the CDR3 is TGTGCCAGCAGTGGAGGACTAGCGGGGGGGATAGAGACCCAGTACTTC. Translating it yields CASSGGLAGGIETQYF.

The V and J genes are TRBV28 and TRBJ1-4, with D maybe TRBD1 (6 bases). CDR1 is MDHEN, CDR2 SYDVKM, per germline. The CDR3 contains 14 residues. Trimming took 3 bases from V and 6 from J, leaving 11 bases between them. Here the CDR3 DNA reads TGTGCCAGCAGTTTTAGGGGGGGTTATGAAAAACTGTTTTTT. Translating gives CASSFRGGYEKLFF.

A few counts support this clonotype. J is TRBJ1-6 and V is TRBV25-1, with TRBD1 identical over 10 bases. There are 15 residues in the CDR3. The V and J ends lost 5 bases and 8 bases, in that order; junction bases with no gene match: 6. Germline-derived CDR1 and CDR2 are MGHDK and SYGVNS. The CDR3 DNA reads as TGTGCCAGCAGTCTCCGGACAGGGGGGGATTCACCCCTCCACTTT. Its translation: CASSLRTGGDSPLHF. Supplemented by reference TRBV25-1 and TRBJ1-6, the full variable domain reads EADIYQTPRYLVIGTGKKITLECSQTMGHDKMYWYQQDPGMELHLIHYSYGVNSTEKGDLSSESTVSRIRTEHFPLTLESARPSHTSQYLCASSLRTGGDSPLHFGNGTRLTVT.

In this sample, this clonotype turned up a few times. The chain joins TRBV6-1 to TRBJ2-7; 7 bases agree with TRBD1. Germline-derived CDR1 and CDR2 are MNHNS and SASEGT. The CDR3 runs to 15 residues. J lost 1 base, V lost 1 base, and 4 bases had no gene match. Here the CDR3 DNA reads TGTGCCAGCAGTGAAGAAGTGACAGGGTCCTACGAGCAGTACTTC. Translated, it gives CASSEEVTGSYEQYF.

The table lists this clonotype with a few counts. The chain couples TRBV27 to TRBJ1-2; D is undetermined. This CDR3 is built from 18 residues. V was trimmed by 4 bases and J by 8 bases, leaving 29 bases between them. CDR1 is MNHEY, CDR2 SMNVEV, per germline (reference sequence). For the CDR3, the DNA is TGTGCCAGCAGTTCTTCACGTCTCATGCGGGGAGCGACGGGGGGCTACACCTTC. Translated, it gives CASSSSRLMRGATGGYTF.

The V gene is TRBV7-6, the J gene TRBJ2-5, with D unclear. The germline V gene has CDR1 SGHVS and CDR2 FNYEAQ. The CDR3 sequence is 15 residues long. V was cut by 2 bases and J by 2 bases, with 12 bases left in between. CDR3 loop: CASSLRVGQQETQYF. The CDR3 region has the DNA TGTGCCAGCAGCTTACGAGTGGGCCAGCAAGAGACCCAGTACTTC.

This clonotype is medium-sized (0.01 to 0.1%). The rearrangement links TRBV6-5 to TRBJ2-5; TRBD1 aligns across 12 bases. Near its end, the DNA agrees better with TRBJ2-7, so the J call may be wrong. The CDR3 length is 15 residues. The germline CDR1 and CDR2 sequences are MNHEY and SVGAGI. CDR3 DNA: TGTGCCAGCAGTTACAGTAGGGACAGGGGGCACGAGCAGTACTTC. Amino acids: CASSYSRDRGHEQYF.

A note on this clonotype: The junction differs from germline at one of its ends, possibly a read error. The V and J genes are TRBV6-1 and TRBJ2-4; 7 bases match TRBD2. Germline loops: CDR1 MNHNS, CDR2 SASEGT. CDR3 length: 16 residues. CDR3 nucleotide sequence: TGTGCCAGCAGCTCCTTGGGGGGGGGAGGAAAAAACATGCAGTACTTC. This encodes CASSSLGGGGKNMQYF.

The chain has TRBV6-1 and TRBJ1-3, with a weak D call TRBD1 (5 bases). V gave up 2 bases and J gave up 4 bases, with 18 bases separating them. The CDR3 runs 17 residues. CDR1 and CDR2 (germline): MNHNS, SASEGT. The CDR3 DNA reads TGTGCCAGCAGTGAACCCCTCTCCAGGGTGGGAGGAAACACCATATATTTT. Its translation: CASSEPLSRVGGNTIYF.

The chain joins TRBV27 to TRBJ2-1; 7 positions agree with TRBD1. The DNA end lines up better with TRBJ2-7; the J call may be wrong. CDR1 is MNHEY and CDR2 is SMNVEV in the germline V gene (reference sequence). This CDR3 has 14 amino acids. This chain's CDR3 is CASSLGTDAYEQYF. The CDR3 nucleotides read TGTGCCAGCAGTTTAGGGACAGATGCCTACGAGCAGTACTTC.

About this clonotype itself: At one end, the junction sequence differs from germline, possibly due to a read error. The chain combines TRBV6-1 with TRBJ2-3, with a possible D match to TRBD2 (7 bases). Germline values: CDR1 MNHNS, CDR2 SASEGT. This CDR3 contains 16 residues. CDR3 nucleotides: TGTGCCAGCAGGGGGGGAGGGGGGGCGAGCAAAGATACCCAGTATTTT. Translated, it gives CASRGGGGASKDTQYF.

Sample share makes this clonotype medium-sized. The chain links TRBV4-1 to TRBJ1-2; tentative D call: TRBD1 (6 bases). Germline-derived CDR1 and CDR2 are MGHRA and YSYEKL. V was trimmed by 0 bases and J by 8 bases, leaving 19 bases between them. The CDR3 sequence is 16 residues long. The CDR3 region is CASSQDIFQGLYGYTF. The CDR3 DNA sequence: TGCGCCAGCAGCCAAGACATTTTTCAGGGGTTGTACGGCTACACCTTC.

Sample share makes this clonotype medium-sized. V usage is TRBV7-2 and J usage is TRBJ2-1; TRBD1 might be the D (5 bases). The J call may be in error: the DNA end matches TRBJ2-5 better. The CDR3 is made up of 14 amino acids. Germline CDR1 reads SGHTA; CDR2 reads FQGNSA. CDR3 sequence (DNA): TGTGCCAGCAGCTTTCAGGGTTTGGGAGAGACCCAGTACTTC. Amino acids: CASSFQGLGETQYF.

V is TRBV27 and J is TRBJ2-5, with no clear D. The end of the DNA aligns better with TRBJ2-7, so the J call may be wrong. The CDR3 is 15 amino acids. The germline CDR1 and CDR2 sequences are MNHEY and SMNVEV (reference sequence). CDR3 sequence reads: CASSLFGERIREQYF. CDR3 nucleotide sequence: TGTGCCAGCAGTTTATTTGGGGAAAGAATACGCGAGCAGTACTTC.

CDR3 sequence: CASSQLLWGGVQYF. The DNA for the CDR3 is TGTGCCAGCAGCCAACTCCTTTGGGGCGGGGTTCAGTACTTC. The chain is built from TRBV4-2 and TRBJ2-4; maybe TRBD2 (6 bases). The V and J ends lost 2 bases and 11 bases respectively, with 16 bases between them. CDR1 is LGHNA and CDR2 is YNFKEQ in the germline V gene. The CDR3 is made up of 14 amino acids.

This clonotype ranks as large. The chain recombines TRBV6-1 with TRBJ2-3; possible D gene TRBD1, 8 bases. The CDR3 is 15 amino acids. The V and J ends lost 2 bases and 4 bases respectively, with 13 bases between them. Germline assignment: CDR1 MNHNS and CDR2 SASEGT. In nucleotides, the CDR3 is TGTGCCAGCAGTGAACAACAGGGGGGGGCAGATACGCAGTATTTT. This translates into CASSEQQGGADTQYF.

V usage is TRBV10-3 and J usage is TRBJ2-3, with 7 bases fitting TRBD2. The last part of the DNA fits TRBJ2-7 better; the J call may be wrong. Looked up from germline, CDR1 is ENHRY and CDR2 is SYGVKD. The CDR3 totals 14 residues. The DNA of the CDR3 is TGTGCGGGGCTCGGGAGGAGTTCCCAAGATACGCAGTACTTC. Translation: CAGLGRSSQDTQYF.

The chain has TRBV6-5 and TRBJ2-1, with D unresolved. Gene TRBJ2-7 matches the end of the DNA better, so the J call may be wrong. The CDR3 runs to 11 residues. The V gene's germline CDR1 is MNHEY and CDR2 SVGAGI. This CDR3 reads CASSYSDEQYF. In DNA form, the CDR3 reads TGTGCCAGCAGTTACTCGGACGAGCAGTACTTC.

The V call is TRBV6-1, the J call TRBJ2-4; unclear D gene. The CDR3 extends over 15 amino acids. Trimming cost V 8 bases and J 1 base, with 15 bases left between them. CDR1 and CDR2 (germline): MNHNS, SASEGT. CDR3 region: CASGVRQCAKNIQYF. In nucleotides, the CDR3 is TGTGCCAGCGGTGTGCGGCAGTGTGCCAAAAACATTCAGTACTTC.

The J gene is TRBJ2-1, the V gene TRBV7-2; 10 nucleotides align to TRBD2. Germline-derived CDR1 and CDR2 are SGHTA and FQGNSA. With V trimmed by 1 base and J by 6 bases, 6 bases remained unmatched. CDR3 length: 16 amino acids. CDR3 in amino acids: CASSLVGTSVSNEQFF. The CDR3 bases are TGTGCCAGCAGCTTAGTGGGGACTAGCGTTTCCAATGAGCAGTTCTTC.

This clonotype occurred a few times. This may arise from a read error, as a much more abundant clone is one base away. The chain joins TRBV7-2 to TRBJ2-1; a weak D match, TRBD2 (6 bases). The DNA matches TRBJ2-7 better at its end, which makes the J call doubtful. The CDR3 spans 15 residues. Germline V gives CDR1 SGHTA, CDR2 FQGNSA. The chain's CDR3 is CASSFTSFGANEQYF. The DNA of the CDR3 is TGTGCCAGCAGCTTTACTAGCTTTGGGGCGAATGAGCAGTACTTC.

This clonotype was detected a few times. The chain links TRBV10-3 to TRBJ1-1, with D hard to call. The V and J ends lost 0 bases and 2 bases respectively, with 16 bases between them. This CDR3 region has 17 residues. CDR1 and CDR2 (germline): ENHRY, SYGVKD. The CDR3 is CAISESLGTASNTEAFF. CDR3 in DNA: TGTGCCATCAGTGAGTCCCTCGGAACGGCTTCTAACACTGAAGCTTTCTTT.